Listed below are T cell receptor beta chains from one sample, sequenced in a study of T cells in Graves' hyperthyroidism and ophthalmopathy. Using its own MiXCR run on the multiplex PCR reads, TCRdb lists one record per CDR3 protein. Of hundreds of thousands of distinct CDR3 sequences in the sample, about 38% were seen once. Sequencing was done on a sample of blood. Receptor source: a man younger than 30 with Graves' hyperthyroidism. CDR3s include the opening cysteine and the closing phenylalanine or tryptophan. Fields, in order: J gene, D gene, V gene, clone size, CDR3 DNA, CDR3 protein. D genes are given only for firm matches. Some rows mark clone size as missing; the rest say once, few, many or name a class of expanded clone.

TRBJ2-6 | . | TRBV15 | many | TGTGCCACCAGCACCCTCTCAGGTTCGGGTTCTGGGGCCAACGTCCTGACTTTC | CATSTLSGSGSGANVLTF
TRBJ1-1 | . | TRBV15 | many | TGTGCCACCAGCAGAGTCGGGGCCACTGAAGCTTTCTTT | CATSRVGATEAFF
TRBJ1-6 | . | TRBV7-2 | many | TGCGCCAGCAGCCCCGTCGACGATTCACCCCTCCACTTT | CASSPVDDSPLHF
TRBJ2-7 | TRBD1 | TRBV6-5 | . | TGTGCCAGCAGTTACTCTGGTAGTTCAGGGGGCGAGCAGTACTTC | CASSYSGSSGGEQYF
TRBJ2-7 | . | TRBV20-1 | few | TGCAGTGCTAGACAACAGGACTACGAGCAGTACTTC | CSARQQDYEQYF
TRBJ1-5 | . | TRBV19 | . | TGTGCCAGTAGTTTAGTGGATAACGATCAGCCCCAGCATTTT | CASSLVDNDQPQHF
TRBJ2-5 | TRBD1 | TRBV2 | many | TGTGCCAGCAGGCGACAGGGATCGTCGGAGACCCAGTACTTC | CASRRQGSSETQYF
TRBJ2-7 | TRBD2 | TRBV11-2 | once | TGTGCCAGCAGCCGCGGGGGGGTGGAGGAGCAGTACTTC | CASSRGGVEEQYF
TRBJ2-6 | . | TRBV29-1 | . | TGCAGTCTTCTGACGGGGGGCACTGGGGCCAACGTCCTGACTTTC | CSLLTGGTGANVLTF
TRBJ2-5 | TRBD1 | TRBV29-1 | many | TGCAGCGTCTGGACAGGGCGGGAGACCCAGTACTTC | CSVWTGRETQYF
TRBJ2-7 | . | TRBV9 | many | TGTGCCAGCAGTCAAGAGGGGGGGATTCCCTACGAGCAGTACTTC | CASSQEGGIPYEQYF
TRBJ1-2 | TRBD1 | TRBV19 | . | TGTGCCAGTAGCGGACAGGGGGCGCGGTATGGCTACACCTTC | CASSGQGARYGYTF
TRBJ1-2 | TRBD1 | TRBV29-1 | many | TGCAGCGTTGAAGGGGCAGGGGGCTATGGCTACACCTTC | CSVEGAGGYGYTF
TRBJ2-7 | TRBD2 | TRBV10-3 | many | TGTGCCATCACCGACACTAGCGGCTCCTACGAGCAGTACTTC | CAITDTSGSYEQYF
TRBJ1-4 | TRBD1 | TRBV20-1 | few | TGCAGTGCTAGACTCGGACAGGGAGGCCAAGAAAAACTGTTTTTT | CSARLGQGGQEKLFF
TRBJ2-7 | TRBD2 | TRBV2 | few | TGTGCCAGCAGTGATGGGACTAGCGGGTTTCGAGCCTACGAGCAGTACTTC | CASSDGTSGFRAYEQYF
TRBJ2-7 | TRBD1 | TRBV19 | . | TGTGCCAGTAGTCACGCACGGACAGGGGACGAGCAGTACTTC | CASSHARTGDEQYF
TRBJ1-2 | . | TRBV29-1 | many | TGCAGCGTTGATTTTGGGGGCTGGTCTAACGGCTACACCTTC | CSVDFGGWSNGYTF
TRBJ1-5 | . | TRBV5-5 | many | TGTGCCAGCAGCTTGGTAGCGGGGGATCAGCCCCAGCATTTT | CASSLVAGDQPQHF
TRBJ1-2 | . | TRBV4-2 | few | TGTGCCAGCAGCCTTTCCCCCGGGTCGCCGGGTGGCTACACCTTC | CASSLSPGSPGGYTF
TRBJ1-1 | . | TRBV20-1 | . | TGCAGTGCTAGAGATCGGGGGCCGGGGGGGTACACTGAAGCTTTCTTT | CSARDRGPGGYTEAFF
TRBJ1-1 | . | TRBV6-1 | few | TGTGCCAGCATGGCAGGGGCGAACACTGAAGCTTTCTTT | CASMAGANTEAFF
TRBJ1-4 | . | TRBV29-1 | many | TGCAGCGTTGGCTGGAACGAAAAACTGTTTTTT | CSVGWNEKLFF
TRBJ1-1 | TRBD1 | TRBV29-1 | . | TGCAGCCCCGACAGGGCTGCAGTAACTGAAGCTTTCTTT | CSPDRAAVTEAFF
TRBJ2-5 | . | TRBV7-6 | many | TGTGCCAGCAGCTTATCCCGACAGTACCAAGAGACCCAGTACTTC | CASSLSRQYQETQYF
TRBJ2-5 | TRBD1 | TRBV7-3 | . | TGTGCCAGCAGCTTTGGGACAGGGGGCTTTGAGACCCAGTACTTC | CASSFGTGGFETQYF
TRBJ2-7 | TRBD2 | TRBV5-1 | many | TGCGCCAGCAGCCCGGCGGGGGGGACCTCCCACGAGCAGTACTTC | CASSPAGGTSHEQYF
TRBJ1-5 | . | TRBV10-2 | . | TGCGCCAGCAGTGATACTCCTTGGGGTCAGCCCCAGCATTTT | CASSDTPWGQPQHF
TRBJ2-5 | . | TRBV29-1 | many | TGCAGCGTTGACAACAACCAAGAGACCCAGTACTTC | CSVDNNQETQYF
TRBJ1-1 | . | TRBV5-6 | . | TGTGCCAGCAGCTCCAGACAGATAAACACTGAAGCTTTCTTT | CASSSRQINTEAFF
TRBJ2-2 | TRBD1 | TRBV20-1 | few | TGCAGTGTTGCCGGGACAGGGGACACCGGGGAGCTGTTTTTT | CSVAGTGDTGELFF
TRBJ1-5 | . | TRBV15 | many | TGTGCCACCAGCAGAGCAATTTCCGAGGTTCAGCCCCAGCATTTT | CATSRAISEVQPQHF
TRBJ1-2 | . | TRBV6-5 | . | TGTGCCAGCAGTTACGCAGAGCAGAGCTATGGCTACACCTTC | CASSYAEQSYGYTF
TRBJ2-2 | . | TRBV19 | few | TGTGCCAGTAGTATCGCTCTCCTGGGAACCGGGGAGCTGTTTTTT | CASSIALLGTGELFF
TRBJ1-5 | . | TRBV10-3 | many | TGTGCCATCAGTGAGGGTCTTGCCGGGGATCAGCCCCAGCATTTT | CAISEGLAGDQPQHF
TRBJ1-1 | . | TRBV4-1 | . | TGCGCCAGCAGCTCAAGAATCGACAGTCTTGAAGCTTTCTTT | CASSSRIDSLEAFF
TRBJ2-7 | . | TRBV13 | . | TGTGCCAGCAGCTTAGATACCGGGACACCGACCTACGAGCAGTACTTC | CASSLDTGTPTYEQYF
TRBJ2-2 | . | TRBV20-1 | few | TGCAGTGCTAGGGGCTCTAGTACCGGGGAGCTGTTTTTT | CSARGSSTGELFF
TRBJ1-3 | . | TRBV4-3 | few | TGCGCCAGCAGCCAAGACCCAGCCTCTGGAAACACCATATATTTT | CASSQDPASGNTIYF
TRBJ1-4 | . | TRBV25-1 | . | TGTGCCAGCAGTGACCCTCAGGGAGCTTCAACTAATGAAAAACTGTTTTTT | CASSDPQGASTNEKLFF
TRBJ2-5 | . | TRBV20-1 | . | TGCAGTGCTAGAGACCGGTACTTC | CSARDRYF